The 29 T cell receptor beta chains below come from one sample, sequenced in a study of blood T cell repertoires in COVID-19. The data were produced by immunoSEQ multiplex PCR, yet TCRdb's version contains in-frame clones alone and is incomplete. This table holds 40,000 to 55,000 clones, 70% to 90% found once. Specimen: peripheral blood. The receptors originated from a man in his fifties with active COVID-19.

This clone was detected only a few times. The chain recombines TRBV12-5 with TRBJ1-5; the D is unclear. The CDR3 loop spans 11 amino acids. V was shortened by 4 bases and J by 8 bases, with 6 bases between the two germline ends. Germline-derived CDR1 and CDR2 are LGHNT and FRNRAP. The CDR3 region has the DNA TGTGCTAGTGGTTCCCTTGAGCCCCAGCATTTT. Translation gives CASGSLEPQHF.

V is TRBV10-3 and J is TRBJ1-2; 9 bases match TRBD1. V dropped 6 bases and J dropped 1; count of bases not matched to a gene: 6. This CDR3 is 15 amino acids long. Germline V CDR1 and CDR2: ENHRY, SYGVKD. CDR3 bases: TGTGCCATCAGAGATGACAGGGGGTTTAACTATGGCTACACCTTC. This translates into CAIRDDRGFNYGYTF.

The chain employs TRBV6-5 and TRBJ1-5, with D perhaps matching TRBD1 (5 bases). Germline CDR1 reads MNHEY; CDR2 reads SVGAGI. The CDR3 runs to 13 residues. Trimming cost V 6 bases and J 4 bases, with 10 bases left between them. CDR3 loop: CASRRQLNQPQHF. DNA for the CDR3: TGTGCCAGCAGGAGACAGTTAAATCAGCCCCAGCATTTT.

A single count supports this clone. The CDR3 sequence is CASSPRTGGATPRGEQFF. DNA of the CDR3: TGTGCCAGCAGCCCCCGGACAGGGGGCGCAACCCCTAGGGGTGAGCAGTTCTTC. This chain joins TRBV3-1 (or the pseudogene TRBV3-2) and TRBJ2-1; TRBD1 agrees at 11 bases. Per the germline V gene, CDR1 is LGHDT and CDR2 is YNNKEL (reference sequence). The CDR3 spans 18 residues. V trimming: 4 bases; J trimming: 9 bases; junction bases outside the gene matches: 17.

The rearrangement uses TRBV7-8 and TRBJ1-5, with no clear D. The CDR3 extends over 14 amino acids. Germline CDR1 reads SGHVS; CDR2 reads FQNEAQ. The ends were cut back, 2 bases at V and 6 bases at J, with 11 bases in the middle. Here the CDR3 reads CASSLSFSSQPQHF. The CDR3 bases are TGTGCCAGCAGCTTAAGTTTTTCGAGTCAGCCCCAGCATTTT.

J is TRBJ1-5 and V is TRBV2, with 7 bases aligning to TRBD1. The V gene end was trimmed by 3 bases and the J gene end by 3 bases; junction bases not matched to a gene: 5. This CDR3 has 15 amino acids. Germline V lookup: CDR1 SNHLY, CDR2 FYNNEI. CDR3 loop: CASSDTGQFNQPQHF. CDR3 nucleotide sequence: TGTGCCAGCAGTGATACGGGACAGTTCAATCAGCCCCAGCATTTT.

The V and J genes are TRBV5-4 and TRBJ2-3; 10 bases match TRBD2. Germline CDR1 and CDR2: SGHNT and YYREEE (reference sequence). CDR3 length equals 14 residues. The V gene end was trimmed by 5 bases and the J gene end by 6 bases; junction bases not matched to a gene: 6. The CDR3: CASRLSGGADTQYF. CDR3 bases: TGTGCCAGCAGACTAAGCGGGGGGGCCGATACGCAGTATTTT. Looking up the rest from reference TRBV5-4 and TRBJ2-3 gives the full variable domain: ETGVTQSPTHLIKTRGQQVTLRCSSQSGHNTVSWYQQALGQGPQFIFQYYREEENGRGNFPPRFSGLQFPNYSSELNVNALELDDSALYLCASRLSGGADTQYFGPGTRLTVL.

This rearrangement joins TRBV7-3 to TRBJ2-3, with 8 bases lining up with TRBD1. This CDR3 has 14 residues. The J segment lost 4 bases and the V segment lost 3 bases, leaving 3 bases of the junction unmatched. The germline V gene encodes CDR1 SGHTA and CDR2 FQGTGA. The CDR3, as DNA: TGTGCCAGCAGCTTCAGGGGGCGCCCAGATACGCAGTATTTT. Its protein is CASSFRGRPDTQYF.

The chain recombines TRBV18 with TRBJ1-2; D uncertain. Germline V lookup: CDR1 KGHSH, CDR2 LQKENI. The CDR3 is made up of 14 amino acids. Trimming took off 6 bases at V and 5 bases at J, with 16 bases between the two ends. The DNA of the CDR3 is TGTGCCAGCTCCCAAAGGAGAGATCGATATGGCTACACCTTC. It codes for CASSQRRDRYGYTF.

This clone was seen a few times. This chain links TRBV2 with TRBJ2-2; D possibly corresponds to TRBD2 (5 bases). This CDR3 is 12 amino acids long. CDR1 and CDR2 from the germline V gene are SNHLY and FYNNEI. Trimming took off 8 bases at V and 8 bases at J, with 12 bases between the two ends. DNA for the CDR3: TGTGCCAGCGACGGAGGAGCTGGGGAGCTGTTTTTT. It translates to CASDGGAGELFF.

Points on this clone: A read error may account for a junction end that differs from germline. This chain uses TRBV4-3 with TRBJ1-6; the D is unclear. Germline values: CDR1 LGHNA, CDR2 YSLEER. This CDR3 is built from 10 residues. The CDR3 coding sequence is TGCGCCAGCAGCCAAGTAACGACTGACTTT. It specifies CASSQVTTDF.

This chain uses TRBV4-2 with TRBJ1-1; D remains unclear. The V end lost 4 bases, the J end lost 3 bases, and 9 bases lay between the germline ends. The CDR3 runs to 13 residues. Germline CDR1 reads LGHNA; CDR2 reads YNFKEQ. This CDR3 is CASSPHSYTEAFF. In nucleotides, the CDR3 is TGTGCCAGCAGCCCCCACTCCTACACTGAAGCTTTCTTT.

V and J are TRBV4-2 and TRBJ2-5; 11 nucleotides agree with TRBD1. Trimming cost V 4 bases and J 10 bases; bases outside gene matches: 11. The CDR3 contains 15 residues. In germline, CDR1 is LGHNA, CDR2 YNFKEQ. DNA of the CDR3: TGTGCCAGCAGCCGCTTTCCGGGACAGGGGGATGACCAGTACTTC. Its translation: CASSRFPGQGDDQYF.

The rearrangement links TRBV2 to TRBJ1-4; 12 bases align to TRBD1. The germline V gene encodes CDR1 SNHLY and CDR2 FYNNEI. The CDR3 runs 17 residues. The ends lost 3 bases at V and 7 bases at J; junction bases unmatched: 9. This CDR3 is CASSEGTGGAVREKLFF. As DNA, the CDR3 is TGTGCCAGCAGTGAGGGGACAGGGGGCGCGGTCCGTGAAAAACTGTTTTTT.

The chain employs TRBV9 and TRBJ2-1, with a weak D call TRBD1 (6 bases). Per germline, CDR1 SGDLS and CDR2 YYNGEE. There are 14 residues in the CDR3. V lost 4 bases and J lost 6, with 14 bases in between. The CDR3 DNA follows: TGTGCCAGCAGCCCGAGGACAGCCTTCAATGAGCAGTTCTTC. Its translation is CASSPRTAFNEQFF. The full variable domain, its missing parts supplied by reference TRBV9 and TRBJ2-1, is DSGVTQTPKHLITATGQRVTLRCSPRSGDLSVYWYQQSLDQGLQFLIQYYNGEERAKGNILERFSAQQFPDLHSELNLSSLELGDSALYFCASSPRTAFNEQFFGPGTRLTVL.

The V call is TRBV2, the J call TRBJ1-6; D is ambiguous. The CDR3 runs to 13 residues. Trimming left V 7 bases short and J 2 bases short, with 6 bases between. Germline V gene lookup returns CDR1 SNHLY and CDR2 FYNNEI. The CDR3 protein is CASTGTYNSPLHF. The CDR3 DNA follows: TGTGCCAGCACGGGGACCTATAATTCACCCCTCCACTTT. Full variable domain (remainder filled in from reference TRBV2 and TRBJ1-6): EPEVTQTPSHQVTQMGQEVILRCVPISNHLYFYWYRQILGQKVEFLVSFYNNEISEKSEIFDDQFSVERPDGSNFTLKIRSTKLEDSAMYFCASTGTYNSPLHFGNGTRLTVT.

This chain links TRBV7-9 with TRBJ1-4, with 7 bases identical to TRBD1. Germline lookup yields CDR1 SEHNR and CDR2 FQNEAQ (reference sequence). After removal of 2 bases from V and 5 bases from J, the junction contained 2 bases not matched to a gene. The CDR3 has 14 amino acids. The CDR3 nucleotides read TGTGCCAGCAGCTTAAGACAGGGAAATGAAAAACTGTTTTTT. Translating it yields CASSLRQGNEKLFF.

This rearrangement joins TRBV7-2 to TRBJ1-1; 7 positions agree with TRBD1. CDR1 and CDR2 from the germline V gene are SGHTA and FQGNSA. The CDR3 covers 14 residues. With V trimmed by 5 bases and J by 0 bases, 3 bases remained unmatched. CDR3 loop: CASSAGQLNTEAFF. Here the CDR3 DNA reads TGTGCCAGCAGCGCGGGACAGCTGAACACTGAAGCTTTCTTT.

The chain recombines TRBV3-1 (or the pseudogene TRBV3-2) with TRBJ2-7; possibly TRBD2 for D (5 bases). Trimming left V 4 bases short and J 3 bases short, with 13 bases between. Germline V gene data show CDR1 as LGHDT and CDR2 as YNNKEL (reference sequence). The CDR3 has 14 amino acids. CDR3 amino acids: CASSPMGALYEQYF. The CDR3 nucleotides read TGTGCCAGCAGCCCCATGGGAGCCCTCTACGAGCAGTACTTC.

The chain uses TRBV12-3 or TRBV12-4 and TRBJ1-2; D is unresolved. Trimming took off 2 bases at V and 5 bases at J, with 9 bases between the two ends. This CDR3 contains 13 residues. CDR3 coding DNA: TGTGCCAGCAGTTTACTTACGGAGTATGGCTACACCTTC. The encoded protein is CASSLLTEYGYTF.

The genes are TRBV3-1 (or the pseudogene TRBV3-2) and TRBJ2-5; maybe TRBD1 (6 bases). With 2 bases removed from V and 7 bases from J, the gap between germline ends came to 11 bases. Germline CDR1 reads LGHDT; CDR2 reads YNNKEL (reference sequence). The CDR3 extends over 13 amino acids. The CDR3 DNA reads TGTGCCAGCAGCCAATCAGGGGTCGGGACCCAGTACTTC. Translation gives CASSQSGVGTQYF.

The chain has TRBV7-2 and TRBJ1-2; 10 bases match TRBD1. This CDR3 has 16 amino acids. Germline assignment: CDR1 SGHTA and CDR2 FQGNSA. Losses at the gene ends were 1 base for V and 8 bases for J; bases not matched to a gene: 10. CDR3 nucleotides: TGTGCCAGCAGCTTAGGAATGTCCGGGACAGGGGTCGGCTACACCTTC. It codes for CASSLGMSGTGVGYTF. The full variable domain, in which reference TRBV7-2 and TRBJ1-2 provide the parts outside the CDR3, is GAGVSQSPSNKVTEKGKDVELRCDPISGHTALYWYRQSLGQGLEFLIYFQGNSAPDKSGLPSDRFSAERTGGSVSTLTIQRTQQEDSAVYLCASSLGMSGTGVGYTFGSGTRLTVV.

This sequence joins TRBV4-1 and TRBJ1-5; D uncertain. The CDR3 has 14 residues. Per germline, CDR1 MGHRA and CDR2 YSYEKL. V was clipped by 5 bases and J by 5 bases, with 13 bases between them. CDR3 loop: CASSSVGDYQPQHF. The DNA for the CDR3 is TGCGCCAGCAGCTCCGTCGGAGACTATCAGCCCCAGCATTTT.

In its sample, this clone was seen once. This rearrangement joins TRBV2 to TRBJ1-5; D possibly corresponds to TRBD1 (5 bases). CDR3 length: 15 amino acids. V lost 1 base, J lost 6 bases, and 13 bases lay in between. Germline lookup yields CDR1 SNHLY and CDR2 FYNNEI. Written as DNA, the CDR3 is TGTGCCAGCAGTGAAGTCACAGGTCCCCTTCAGCCCCAGCATTTT. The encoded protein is CASSEVTGPLQPQHF. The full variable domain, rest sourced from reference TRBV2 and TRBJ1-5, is EPEVTQTPSHQVTQMGQEVILRCVPISNHLYFYWYRQILGQKVEFLVSFYNNEISEKSEIFDDQFSVERPDGSNFTLKIRSTKLEDSAMYFCASSEVTGPLQPQHFGDGTRLSIL.

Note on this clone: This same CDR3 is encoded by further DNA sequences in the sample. CDR3 amino acids: CASSARTGGSSPLHF. In DNA form, the CDR3 reads TGTGCCAGCAGCGCTCGGACAGGGGGAAGTTCACCCCTCCACTTT. V usage is TRBV9 and J usage is TRBJ1-6, with 10 bases that match TRBD1. J was trimmed by 9 bases and V by 3 bases; bases with no gene match: 6. This CDR3 contains 15 residues. Germline V gene lookup returns CDR1 SGDLS and CDR2 YYNGEE.

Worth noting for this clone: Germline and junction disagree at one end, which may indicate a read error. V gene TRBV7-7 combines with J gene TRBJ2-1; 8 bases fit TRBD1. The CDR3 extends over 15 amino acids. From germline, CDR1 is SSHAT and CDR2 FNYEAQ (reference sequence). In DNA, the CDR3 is TGTGCTAGCAGCTTAGGAAAGGACAGGGCGAATGAGCAGTTCTTC. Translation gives CASSLGKDRANEQFF.

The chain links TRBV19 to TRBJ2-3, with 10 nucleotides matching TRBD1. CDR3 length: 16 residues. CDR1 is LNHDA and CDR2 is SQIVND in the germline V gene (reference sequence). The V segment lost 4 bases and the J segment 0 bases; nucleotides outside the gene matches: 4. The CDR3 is CASSTTGQGSTDTQYF. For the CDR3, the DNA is TGTGCCAGTAGTACTACGGGACAGGGGAGCACAGATACGCAGTATTTT.

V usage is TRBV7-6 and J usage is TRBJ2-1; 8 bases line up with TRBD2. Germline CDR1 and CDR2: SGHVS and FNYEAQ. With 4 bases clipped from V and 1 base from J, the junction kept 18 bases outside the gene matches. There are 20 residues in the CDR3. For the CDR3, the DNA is TGTGCCAGCAGCTCGGGAGGGGCAGTTACCGGGACTAGGTCCTACAATGAGCAGTTCTTC. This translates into CASSSGGAVTGTRSYNEQFF.

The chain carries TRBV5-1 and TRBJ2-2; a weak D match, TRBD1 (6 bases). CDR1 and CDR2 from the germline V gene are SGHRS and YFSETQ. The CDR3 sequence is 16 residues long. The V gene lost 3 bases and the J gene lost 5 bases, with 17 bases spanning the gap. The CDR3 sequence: CASSSNRVGATGELFF. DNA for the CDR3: TGCGCCAGCAGCTCGAACAGGGTCGGGGCGACCGGGGAGCTGTTTTTT.